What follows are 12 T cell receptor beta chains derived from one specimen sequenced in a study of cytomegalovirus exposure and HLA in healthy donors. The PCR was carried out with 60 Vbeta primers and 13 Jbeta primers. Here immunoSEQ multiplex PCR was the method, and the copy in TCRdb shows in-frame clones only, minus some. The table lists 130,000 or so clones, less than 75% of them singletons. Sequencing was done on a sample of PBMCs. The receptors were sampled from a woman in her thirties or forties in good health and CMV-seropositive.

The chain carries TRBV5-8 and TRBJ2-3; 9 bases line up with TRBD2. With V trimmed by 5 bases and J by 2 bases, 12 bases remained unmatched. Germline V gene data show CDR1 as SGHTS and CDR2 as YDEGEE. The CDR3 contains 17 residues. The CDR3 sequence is CASSPSKLAGPTDTQYF. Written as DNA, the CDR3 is TGTGCCAGCAGTCCTAGCAAGCTAGCGGGACCCACAGATACGCAGTATTTT.

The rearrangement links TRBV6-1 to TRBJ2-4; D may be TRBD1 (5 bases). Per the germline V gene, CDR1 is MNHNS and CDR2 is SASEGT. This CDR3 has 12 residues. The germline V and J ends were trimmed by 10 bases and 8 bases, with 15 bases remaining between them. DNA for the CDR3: TGTGCCACCAACAAAGACAGCGACATTCAGTACTTC. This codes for CATNKDSDIQYF.

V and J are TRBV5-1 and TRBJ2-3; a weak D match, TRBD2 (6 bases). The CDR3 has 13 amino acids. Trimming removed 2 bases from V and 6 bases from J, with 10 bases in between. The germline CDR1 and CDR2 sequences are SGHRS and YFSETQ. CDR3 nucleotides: TGCGCCAGCAGCTTAATAGCGGTGGATACGCAGTATTTT. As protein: CASSLIAVDTQYF.

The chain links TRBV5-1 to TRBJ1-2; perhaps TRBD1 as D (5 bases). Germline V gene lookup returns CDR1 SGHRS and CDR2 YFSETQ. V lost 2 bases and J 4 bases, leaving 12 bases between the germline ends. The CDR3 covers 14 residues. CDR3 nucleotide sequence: TGCGCCAGCAGCTTACGATCAGACAGCTATGGCTACACCTTC. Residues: CASSLRSDSYGYTF.

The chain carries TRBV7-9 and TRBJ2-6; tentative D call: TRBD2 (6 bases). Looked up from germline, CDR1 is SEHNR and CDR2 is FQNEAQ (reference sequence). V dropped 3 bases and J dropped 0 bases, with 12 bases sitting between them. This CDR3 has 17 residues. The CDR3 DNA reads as TGTGCCAGCAGCTTCTCCGGGGGTCTCTCTGGGGCCAACGTCCTGACTTTC. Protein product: CASSFSGGLSGANVLTF.

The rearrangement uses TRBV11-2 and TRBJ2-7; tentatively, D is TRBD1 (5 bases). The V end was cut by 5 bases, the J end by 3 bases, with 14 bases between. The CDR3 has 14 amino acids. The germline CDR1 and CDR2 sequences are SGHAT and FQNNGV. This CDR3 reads CASSPPRGSYEQYF. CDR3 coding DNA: TGTGCCAGCAGCCCGCCTAGGGGCAGCTACGAGCAGTACTTC. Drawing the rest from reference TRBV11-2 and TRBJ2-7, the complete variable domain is EAGVAQSPRYKIIEKRQSVAFWCNPISGHATLYWYQQILGQGPKLLIQFQNNGVVDDSQLPKDRFSAERLKGVDSTLKIQPAKLEDSAVYLCASSPPRGSYEQYFGPGTRLTVT.

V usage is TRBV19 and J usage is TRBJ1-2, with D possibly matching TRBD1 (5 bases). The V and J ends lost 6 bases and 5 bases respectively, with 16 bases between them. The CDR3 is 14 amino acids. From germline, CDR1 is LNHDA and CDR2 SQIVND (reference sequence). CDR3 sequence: CASRRAGDAYGYTF. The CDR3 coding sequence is TGTGCCAGTAGACGAGCGGGGGACGCATATGGCTACACCTTC.

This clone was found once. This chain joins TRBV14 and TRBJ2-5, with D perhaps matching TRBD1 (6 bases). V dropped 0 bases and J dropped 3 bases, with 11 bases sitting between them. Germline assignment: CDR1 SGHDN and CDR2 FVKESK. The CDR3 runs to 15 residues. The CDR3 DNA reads TGTGCCAGCAGCCAAGATACGTACAGGGAAGAGACCCAGTACTTC. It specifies CASSQDTYREETQYF.

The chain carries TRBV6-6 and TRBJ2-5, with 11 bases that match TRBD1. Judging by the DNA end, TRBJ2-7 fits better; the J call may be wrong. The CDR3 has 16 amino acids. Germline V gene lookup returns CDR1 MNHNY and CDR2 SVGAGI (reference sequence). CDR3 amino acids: CASSLGQGGYSYEQYF. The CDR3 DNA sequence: TGTGCCAGCAGCCTGGGACAGGGGGGTTACTCCTACGAGCAGTACTTC.

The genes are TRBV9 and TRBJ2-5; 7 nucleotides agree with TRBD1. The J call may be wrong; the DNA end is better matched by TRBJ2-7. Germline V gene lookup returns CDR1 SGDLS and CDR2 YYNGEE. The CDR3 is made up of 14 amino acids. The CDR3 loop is CASSRQGAAYEQYF. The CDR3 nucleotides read TGTGCCAGCAGCCGACAGGGTGCGGCCTACGAGCAGTACTTC.

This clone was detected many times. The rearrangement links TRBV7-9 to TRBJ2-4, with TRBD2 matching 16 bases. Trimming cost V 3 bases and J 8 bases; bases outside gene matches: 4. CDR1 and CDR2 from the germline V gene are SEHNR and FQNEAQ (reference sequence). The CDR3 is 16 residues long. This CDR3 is CASSLMGLAGGDIQYF. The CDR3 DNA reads TGTGCCAGCAGCTTGATGGGACTAGCGGGGGGGGACATTCAGTACTTC.

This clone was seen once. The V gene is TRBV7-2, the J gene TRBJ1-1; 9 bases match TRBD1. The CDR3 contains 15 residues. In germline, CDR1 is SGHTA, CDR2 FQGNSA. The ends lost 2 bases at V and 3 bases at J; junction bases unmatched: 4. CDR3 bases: TGTGCCAGCAGCTTAACTTGGGACAGGGACACTGAAGCTTTCTTT. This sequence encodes CASSLTWDRDTEAFF. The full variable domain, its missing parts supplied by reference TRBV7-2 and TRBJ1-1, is GAGVSQSPSNKVTEKGKDVELRCDPISGHTALYWYRQSLGQGLEFLIYFQGNSAPDKSGLPSDRFSAERTGGSVSTLTIQRTQQEDSAVYLCASSLTWDRDTEAFFGQGTRLTVV.